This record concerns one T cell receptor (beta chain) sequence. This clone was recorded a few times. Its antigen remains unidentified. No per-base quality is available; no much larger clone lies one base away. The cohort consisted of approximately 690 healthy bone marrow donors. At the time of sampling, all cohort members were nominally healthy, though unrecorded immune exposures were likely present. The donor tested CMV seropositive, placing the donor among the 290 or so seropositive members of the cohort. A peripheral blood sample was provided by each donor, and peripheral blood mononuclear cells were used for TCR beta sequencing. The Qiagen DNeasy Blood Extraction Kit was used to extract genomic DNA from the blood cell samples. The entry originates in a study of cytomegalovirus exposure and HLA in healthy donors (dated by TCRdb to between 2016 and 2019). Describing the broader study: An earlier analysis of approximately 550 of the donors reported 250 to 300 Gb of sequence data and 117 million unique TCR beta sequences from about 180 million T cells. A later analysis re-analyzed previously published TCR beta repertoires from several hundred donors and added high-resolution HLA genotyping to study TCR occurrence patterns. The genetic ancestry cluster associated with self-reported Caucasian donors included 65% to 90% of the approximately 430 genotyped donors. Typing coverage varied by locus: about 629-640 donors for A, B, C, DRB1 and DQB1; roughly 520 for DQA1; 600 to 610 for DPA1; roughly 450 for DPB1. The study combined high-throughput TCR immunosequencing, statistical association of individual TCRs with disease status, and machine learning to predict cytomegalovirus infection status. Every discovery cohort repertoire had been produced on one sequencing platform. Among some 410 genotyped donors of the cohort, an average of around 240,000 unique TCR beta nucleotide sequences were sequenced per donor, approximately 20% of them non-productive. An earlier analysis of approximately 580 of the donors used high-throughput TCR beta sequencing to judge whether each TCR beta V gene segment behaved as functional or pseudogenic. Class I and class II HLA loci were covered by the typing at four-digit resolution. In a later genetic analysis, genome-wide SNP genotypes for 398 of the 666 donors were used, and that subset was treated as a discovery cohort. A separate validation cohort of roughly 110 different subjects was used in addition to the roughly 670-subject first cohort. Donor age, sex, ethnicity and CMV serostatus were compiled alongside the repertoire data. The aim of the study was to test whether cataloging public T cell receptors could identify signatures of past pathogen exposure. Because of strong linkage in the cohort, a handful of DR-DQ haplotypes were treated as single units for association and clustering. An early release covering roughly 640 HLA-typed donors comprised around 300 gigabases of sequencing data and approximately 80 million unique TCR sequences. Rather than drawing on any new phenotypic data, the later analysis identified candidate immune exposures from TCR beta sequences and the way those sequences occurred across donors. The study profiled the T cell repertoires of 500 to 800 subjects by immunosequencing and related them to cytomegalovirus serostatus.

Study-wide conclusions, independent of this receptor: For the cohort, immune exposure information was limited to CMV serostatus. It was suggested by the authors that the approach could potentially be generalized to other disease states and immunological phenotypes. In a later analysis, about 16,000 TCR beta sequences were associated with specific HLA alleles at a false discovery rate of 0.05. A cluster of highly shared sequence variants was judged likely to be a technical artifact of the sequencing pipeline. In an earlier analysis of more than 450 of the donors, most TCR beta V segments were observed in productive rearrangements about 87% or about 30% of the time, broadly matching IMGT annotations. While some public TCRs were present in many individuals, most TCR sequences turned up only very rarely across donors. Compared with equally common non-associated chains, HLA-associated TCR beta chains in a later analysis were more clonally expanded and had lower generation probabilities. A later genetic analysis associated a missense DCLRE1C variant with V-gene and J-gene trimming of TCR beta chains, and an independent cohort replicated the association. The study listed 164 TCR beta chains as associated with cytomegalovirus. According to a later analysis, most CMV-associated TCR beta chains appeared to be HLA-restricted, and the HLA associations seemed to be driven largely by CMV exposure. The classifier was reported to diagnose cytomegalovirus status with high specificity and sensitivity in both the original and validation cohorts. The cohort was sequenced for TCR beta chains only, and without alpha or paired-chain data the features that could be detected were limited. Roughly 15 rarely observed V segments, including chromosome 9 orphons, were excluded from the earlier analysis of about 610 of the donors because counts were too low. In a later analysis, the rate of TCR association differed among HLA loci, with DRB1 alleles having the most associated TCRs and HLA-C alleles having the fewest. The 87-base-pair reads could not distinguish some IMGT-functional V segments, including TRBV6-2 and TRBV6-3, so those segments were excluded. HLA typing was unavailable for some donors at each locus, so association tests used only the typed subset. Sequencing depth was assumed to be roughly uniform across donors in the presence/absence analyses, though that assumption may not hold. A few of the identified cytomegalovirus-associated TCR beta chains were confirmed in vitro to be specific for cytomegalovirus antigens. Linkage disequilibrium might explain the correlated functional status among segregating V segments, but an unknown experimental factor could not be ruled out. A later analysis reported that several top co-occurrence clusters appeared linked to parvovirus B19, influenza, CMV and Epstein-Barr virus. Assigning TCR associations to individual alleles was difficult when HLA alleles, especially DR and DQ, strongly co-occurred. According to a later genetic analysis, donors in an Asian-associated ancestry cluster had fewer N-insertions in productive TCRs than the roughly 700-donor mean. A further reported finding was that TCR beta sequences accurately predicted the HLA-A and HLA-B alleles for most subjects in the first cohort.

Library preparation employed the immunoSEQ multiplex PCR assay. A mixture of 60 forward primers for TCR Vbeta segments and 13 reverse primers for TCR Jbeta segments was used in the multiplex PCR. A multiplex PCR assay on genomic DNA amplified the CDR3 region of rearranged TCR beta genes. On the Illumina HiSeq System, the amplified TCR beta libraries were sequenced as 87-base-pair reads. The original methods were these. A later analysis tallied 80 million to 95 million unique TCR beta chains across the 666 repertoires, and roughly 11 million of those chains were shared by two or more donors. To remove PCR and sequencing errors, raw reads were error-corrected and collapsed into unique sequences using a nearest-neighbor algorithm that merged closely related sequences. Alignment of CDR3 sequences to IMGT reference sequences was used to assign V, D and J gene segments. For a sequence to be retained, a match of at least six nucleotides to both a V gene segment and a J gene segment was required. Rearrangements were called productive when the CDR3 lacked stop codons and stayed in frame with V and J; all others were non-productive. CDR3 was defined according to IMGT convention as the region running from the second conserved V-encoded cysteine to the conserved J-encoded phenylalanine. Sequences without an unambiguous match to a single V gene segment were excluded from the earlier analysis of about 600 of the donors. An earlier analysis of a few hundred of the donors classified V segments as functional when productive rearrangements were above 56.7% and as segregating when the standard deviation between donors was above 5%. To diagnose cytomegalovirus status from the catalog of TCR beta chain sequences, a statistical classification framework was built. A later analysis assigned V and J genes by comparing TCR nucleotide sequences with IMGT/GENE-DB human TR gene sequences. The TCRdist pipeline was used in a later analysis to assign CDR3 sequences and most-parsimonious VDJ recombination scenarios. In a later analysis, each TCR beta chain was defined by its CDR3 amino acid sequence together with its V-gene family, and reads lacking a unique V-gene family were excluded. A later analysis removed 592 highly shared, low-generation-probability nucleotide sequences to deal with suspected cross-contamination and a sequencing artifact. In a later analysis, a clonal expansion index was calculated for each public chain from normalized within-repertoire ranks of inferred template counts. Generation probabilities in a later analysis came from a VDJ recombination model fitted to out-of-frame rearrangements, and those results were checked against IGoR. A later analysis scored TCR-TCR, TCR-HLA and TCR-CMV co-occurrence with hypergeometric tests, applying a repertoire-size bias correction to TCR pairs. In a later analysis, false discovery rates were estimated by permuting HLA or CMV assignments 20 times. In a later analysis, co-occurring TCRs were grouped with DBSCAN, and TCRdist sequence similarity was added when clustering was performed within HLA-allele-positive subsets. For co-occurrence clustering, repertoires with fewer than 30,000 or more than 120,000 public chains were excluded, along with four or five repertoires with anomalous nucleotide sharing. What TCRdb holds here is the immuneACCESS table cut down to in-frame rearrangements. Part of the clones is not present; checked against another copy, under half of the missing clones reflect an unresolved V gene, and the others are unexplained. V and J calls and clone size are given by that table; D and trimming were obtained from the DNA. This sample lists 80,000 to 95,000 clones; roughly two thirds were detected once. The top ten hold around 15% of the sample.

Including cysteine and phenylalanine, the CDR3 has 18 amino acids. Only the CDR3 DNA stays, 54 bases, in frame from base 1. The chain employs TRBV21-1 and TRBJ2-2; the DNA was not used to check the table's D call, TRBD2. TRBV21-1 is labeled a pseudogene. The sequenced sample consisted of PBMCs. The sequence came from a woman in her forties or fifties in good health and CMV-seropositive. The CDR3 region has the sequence CASSNRGAIAGGAGELFF. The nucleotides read TGTGCCAGCAGCAATCGGGGGGCCATAGCGGGAGGGGCCGGGGAGCTGTTTTTT.